The sample holds many counts of the clone carrying this T cell receptor beta chain. Its cognate antigen is unknown. Time point indicated: persistent/refractory GD, antithyroid drugs over 5 years with positive TRAb. Extracted RNA from PBMCs served as the source of the TCR library. The data are from a study of regulatory T cells in long-lasting Graves disease. Findings and limits, study-wide: Preferential use of TRBV28, TRBJ1-2 and TRBJ2-5 was seen in persistent disease.

Both iRepertoire HTBI primers and Arm-PCR of CDR3 regions were used to build the TCR beta libraries. MiXCR, applied by TCRdb to the multiplex PCR reads, yields one record per CDR3 protein. The table has a few hundred thousand distinct CDR3 sequences, 23% seen once. This CDR3 has 15 amino acids. CDR1 MNHNS and CDR2 SASEGT come from the germline V gene. With V trimmed by 6 bases and J by 3 bases, 7 bases remained unmatched. This rearrangement joins TRBV6-1 to TRBJ2-2, with 7 bases fitting TRBD2. Specimen: peripheral blood mononuclear cells (PBMCs), collected when the disease was refractory, from a patient treated with antithyroid drugs. This TCR came from a woman in her thirties or forties with Graves disease. CDR3 protein: CASSPGTTHTGELFF. The CDR3 DNA sequence: TGTGCCAGCAGCCCCGGGACTACCCACACCGGGGAGCTGTTTTTT.